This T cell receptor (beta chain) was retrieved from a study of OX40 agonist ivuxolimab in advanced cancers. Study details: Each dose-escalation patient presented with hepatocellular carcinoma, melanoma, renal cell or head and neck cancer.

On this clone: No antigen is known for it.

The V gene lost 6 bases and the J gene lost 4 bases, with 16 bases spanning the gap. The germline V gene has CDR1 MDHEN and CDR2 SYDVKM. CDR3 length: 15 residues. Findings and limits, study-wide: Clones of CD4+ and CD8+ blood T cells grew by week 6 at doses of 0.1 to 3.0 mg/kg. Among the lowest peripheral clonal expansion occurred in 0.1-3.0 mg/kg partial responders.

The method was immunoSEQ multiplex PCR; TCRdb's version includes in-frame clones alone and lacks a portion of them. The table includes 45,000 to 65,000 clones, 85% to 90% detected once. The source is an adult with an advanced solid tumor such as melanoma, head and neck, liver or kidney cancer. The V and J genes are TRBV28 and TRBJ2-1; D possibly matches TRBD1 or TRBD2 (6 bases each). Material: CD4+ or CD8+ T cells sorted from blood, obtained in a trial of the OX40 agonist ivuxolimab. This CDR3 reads CASSPPGAKYNEQFF. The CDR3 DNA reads TGTGCCAGCAGCCCACCGGGGGCTAAGTACAATGAGCAGTTCTTC.